The 30 T cell receptor beta chains given below trace back to one sample, sequenced in a study of memory CD4+ T cells and cytomegalovirus serostatus. The sort gate was single viable CD3+CD4+CD8-CD45RO+ cells for memory CD4+ T cells. Generated by immunoSEQ multiplex PCR, the TCRdb table keeps only in-frame clones and is missing some. Here the sample spans about 38,000 clones, roughly 85% being singletons. The material sequenced was memory CD4+ T cells from blood. The receptors here all came from an adult in good health and CMV-seropositive.

The chain carries TRBV2 and TRBJ1-2; no reliable D call. V lost 3 bases and J 2 bases, leaving 10 bases between the germline ends. Germline V gives CDR1 SNHLY, CDR2 FYNNEI. CDR3 length equals 14 residues. In nucleotides, the CDR3 is TGTGCCAGCAGTGAGGGCTGGGTAAACTATGGCTACACCTTC. Translating it yields CASSEGWVNYGYTF.

The chain combines TRBV25-1 with TRBJ2-1, with no clear D. Trimming shortened V by 1 base and J by 13 bases, and 14 bases separated the two germline ends. The CDR3 spans 13 residues. Germline CDR1 reads MGHDK; CDR2 reads SYGVNS. CDR3 residues: CASSEWGQTGQFF. The CDR3 nucleotides read TGTGCCAGCAGTGAATGGGGTCAAACCGGACAGTTCTTC.

The chain recombines TRBV11-2 with TRBJ1-2; a weak D match, TRBD1 (6 bases). CDR1 SGHAT and CDR2 FQNNGV come from the germline V gene. V was clipped by 5 bases and J by 9 bases, with 16 bases between them. The CDR3 is 13 residues long. The CDR3 DNA is TGTGCCAGCAGCGTGTCAATTACAGGGCGCTACACCTTC. Protein: CASSVSITGRYTF.

The gene calls are TRBV7-2 and TRBJ2-4; the D gene is possibly TRBD1 (6 bases). V lost 2 bases and J lost 10, with 9 bases in between. This CDR3 has 12 amino acids. Germline V gene data show CDR1 as SGHTA and CDR2 as FQGNSA. Here the CDR3 DNA reads TGTGCCAGCAGCTTAAAGGGGGATATTCAGTACTTC. Its protein product is CASSLKGDIQYF.

This clone has only a few counts. The rearrangement uses TRBV28 and TRBJ2-3; the match to TRBD2 covers 10 bases. The V segment lost 6 bases and the J segment 0 bases; nucleotides outside the gene matches: 6. Germline values: CDR1 MDHEN, CDR2 SYDVKM. This CDR3 is built from 16 residues. This chain's CDR3 is CASSIGLAASTDTQYF. The CDR3 region has the DNA TGTGCCAGCAGCATCGGACTAGCGGCTAGCACAGATACGCAGTATTTT. The full variable domain, with the rest looked up from reference TRBV28 and TRBJ2-3, is DVKVTQSSRYLVKRTGEKVFLECVQDMDHENMFWYRQDPGLGLRLIYFSYDVKMKEKGDIPEGYSVSREKKERFSLILESASTNQTSMYLCASSIGLAASTDTQYFGPGTRLTVL.

This clone is termed medium-sized. The chain combines TRBV2 with TRBJ1-5; unclear D gene. Germline V gene lookup returns CDR1 SNHLY and CDR2 FYNNEI. V was cut by 3 bases and J by 2 bases, with 2 bases left in between. This CDR3 region has 12 residues. The CDR3 sequence is CASSDGNQPQHF. In DNA form, the CDR3 reads TGTGCCAGCAGTGATGGCAATCAGCCCCAGCATTTT.

The chain recombines TRBV6-6 with TRBJ1-1; 10 bases match TRBD1. This CDR3 contains 13 residues. In germline, CDR1 is MNHNY, CDR2 SVGAGI (reference sequence). V gave up 7 bases and J gave up 4 bases; unmatched junction bases: 3. The CDR3: CASNRDRGTEAFF. In nucleotides, the CDR3 is TGTGCCAGCAACCGGGACAGGGGCACTGAAGCTTTCTTT.

The chain links TRBV28 to TRBJ1-6; D gene ambiguous. Trimming shortened V by 3 bases and J by 7 bases, and 4 bases separated the two germline ends. The V gene's germline CDR1 is MDHEN and CDR2 SYDVKM. The CDR3 totals 12 residues. The CDR3 nucleotides are TGTGCCAGCAGTTTCTTAAATTCACCCCTCCACTTT. As protein: CASSFLNSPLHF.

The chain couples TRBV5-8 to TRBJ2-2; D not resolved. The germline gives CDR1 SGHTS, CDR2 YDEGEE. The CDR3 covers 13 residues. Between the trimmed V and J ends, which lost 0 bases and 5 bases, there was a span of 5 bases. CDR3: CASSLVWTGELFF. Here the CDR3 DNA reads TGTGCCAGCAGCTTGGTCTGGACCGGGGAGCTGTTTTTT.

The genes are TRBV9 and TRBJ1-5; D is ambiguous. Germline V gene data show CDR1 as SGDLS and CDR2 as YYNGEE. Trimming removed 0 bases from V and 5 bases from J, with 6 bases in between. The CDR3 totals 13 residues. CDR3 amino acids: CASSVAPDQPQHF. The CDR3 DNA reads TGTGCCAGCAGCGTAGCTCCAGATCAGCCCCAGCATTTT.

This clone has just a few counts. The gene calls are TRBV11-2 and TRBJ2-7; TRBD2 is a possible D gene (5 bases). Germline V CDR1 and CDR2: SGHAT, FQNNGV. V was cut by 9 bases and J by 1 base, with 13 bases left in between. The CDR3 loop spans 13 amino acids. As DNA, the CDR3 is TGTGCCAGTAGGGAACTAGGATCCTACGAGCAGTACTTC. Amino acids: CASRELGSYEQYF. The whole variable domain, filled in from reference TRBV11-2 and TRBJ2-7, reads EAGVAQSPRYKIIEKRQSVAFWCNPISGHATLYWYQQILGQGPKLLIQFQNNGVVDDSQLPKDRFSAERLKGVDSTLKIQPAKLEDSAVYLCASRELGSYEQYFGPGTRLTVT.

This clone was seen a handful of times. CDR3 DNA sequence: TGTGCCAGCAGCTTTGGACTAGCCCGTGGGGATACGCAGTATTTT. Amino acid sequence: CASSFGLARGDTQYF. The chain has TRBV5-6 and TRBJ2-3; the match to TRBD2 covers 8 bases. The V segment lost 2 bases and the J segment 6 bases; nucleotides outside the gene matches: 8. CDR3 length: 15 amino acids. From germline, CDR1 is SGHDT and CDR2 YYEEEE. Full variable domain (outside the CDR3, taken from reference TRBV5-6 and TRBJ2-3): DAGVTQSPTHLIKTRGQQVTLRCSPKSGHDTVSWYQQALGQGPQFIFQYYEEEERQRGNFPDRFSGHQFPNYSSELNVNALLLGDSALYLCASSFGLARGDTQYFGPGTRLTVL.

This rearrangement joins TRBV9 to TRBJ2-3; 9 bases match TRBD2. CDR1 SGDLS and CDR2 YYNGEE come from the germline V gene. The CDR3 is 17 amino acids. The trim removed 2 bases at V and 4 bases at J, leaving 11 bases unmatched. CDR3 nucleotides: TGTGCCAGCAGCGTCTCCGGGGCGGGGGGGCGGTCAGATACGCAGTATTTT. Amino acid sequence: CASSVSGAGGRSDTQYF.

This chain connects TRBV5-5 to TRBJ1-6; D is undetermined. The CDR3 sequence is 18 residues long. Per germline, CDR1 SGHKS and CDR2 YYEKEE (reference sequence). The V end lost 0 bases, the J end lost 3 bases, and 16 bases lay between the germline ends. In DNA, the CDR3 is TGTGCCAGCAGCTTGGACTATCAGACGGGGAACTATAATTCACCCCTCCACTTT. Translating gives CASSLDYQTGNYNSPLHF.

This rearrangement joins TRBV7-2 to TRBJ1-3; TRBD1 is a possible D gene (6 bases). This CDR3 is built from 14 residues. Germline values: CDR1 SGHTA, CDR2 FQGNSA. The V and J ends lost 3 bases and 3 bases respectively, with 9 bases between them. CDR3 coding DNA: TGTGCCAGCAGCTTTGGGGGCTATGGAAACACCATATATTTT. Residues: CASSFGGYGNTIYF. The full variable domain, rest sourced from reference TRBV7-2 and TRBJ1-3, is GAGVSQSPSNKVTEKGKDVELRCDPISGHTALYWYRQSLGQGLEFLIYFQGNSAPDKSGLPSDRFSAERTGGSVSTLTIQRTQQEDSAVYLCASSFGGYGNTIYFGEGSWLTVV.

V is TRBV28 and J is TRBJ2-6; D not certain. The germline gives CDR1 MDHEN, CDR2 SYDVKM. Deletions cut 3 bases from V and 0 bases from J, with 6 bases between. The CDR3 consists of 15 residues. This CDR3 reads CASSFEHSGANVLTF. CDR3 nucleotide sequence: TGTGCCAGCAGTTTTGAGCACTCTGGGGCCAACGTCCTGACTTTC.

CDR3 in DNA: TGCGCCAGCAGCCAAGTAGCGGGGGGTAGCACAGATACGCAGTATTTT. Translated: CASSQVAGGSTDTQYF. The chain couples TRBV4-3 to TRBJ2-3, with 10 bases aligning to TRBD2. Germline-derived CDR1 and CDR2 are LGHNA and YSLEER. The CDR3 is 16 residues long. V lost 1 base and J lost 0; bases outside the gene matches: 1.

The chain is built from TRBV6-5 and TRBJ1-1; 10 bases fit TRBD1. Germline CDR1 and CDR2: MNHEY and SVGAGI. This CDR3 contains 14 residues. V lost 6 bases to trimming and J lost 6 bases; unmatched junction nucleotides: 7. The CDR3 DNA reads TGTGCCAGCAGACCGGGACAGGGGCCCCCTGAAGCTTTCTTT. It yields the protein CASRPGQGPPEAFF.

The chain uses TRBV7-9 and TRBJ2-2; the D gene is possibly TRBD1 (5 bases). CDR1 is SEHNR, CDR2 FQNEAQ, per germline (reference sequence). Trimming took 2 bases from V and 7 from J, leaving 11 bases between them. CDR3 length: 14 amino acids. The CDR3 region has the DNA TGTGCCAGCAGCTTATCAGGGTCTGACGGGGAGCTGTTTTTT. This codes for CASSLSGSDGELFF.

The chain joins TRBV5-1 to TRBJ1-4; 10 bases map to TRBD1. CDR1 and CDR2 from the germline V gene are SGHRS and YFSETQ. With 4 bases clipped from V and 7 bases from J, the junction kept 7 bases outside the gene matches. The CDR3 length is 15 residues. The CDR3 sequence is CASSPDRGRSEKLFF. CDR3 DNA sequence: TGCGCCAGCAGCCCCGACAGGGGGCGAAGTGAAAAACTGTTTTTT.

The J gene is TRBJ1-6, the V gene TRBV25-1; possible D gene TRBD1, 5 bases. V was clipped by 1 base and J by 8 bases, with 12 bases between them. Germline assignment: CDR1 MGHDK and CDR2 SYGVNS. There are 15 residues in the CDR3. CDR3 nucleotides: TGTGCCAGCAGTGAATCCTCAGGGTATGATTCACCCCTCCACTTT. Amino acid sequence: CASSESSGYDSPLHF.

The gene calls are TRBV2 and TRBJ2-7; D is undetermined. V was cut by 4 bases and J by 0 bases, with 16 bases left in between. The CDR3 spans 16 residues. Germline CDR1 is SNHLY and CDR2 is FYNNEI. The chain's CDR3 is CASSGYTNPSSYEQYF. The CDR3 DNA is TGTGCCAGCAGTGGGTACACGAATCCGTCCTCCTACGAGCAGTACTTC. The full variable domain, with the rest looked up from reference TRBV2 and TRBJ2-7, is EPEVTQTPSHQVTQMGQEVILRCVPISNHLYFYWYRQILGQKVEFLVSFYNNEISEKSEIFDDQFSVERPDGSNFTLKIRSTKLEDSAMYFCASSGYTNPSSYEQYFGPGTRLTVT.

The chain couples TRBV5-1 to TRBJ1-1, with D possibly matching TRBD1 (5 bases). This CDR3 comprises 13 residues. The germline gives CDR1 SGHRS, CDR2 YFSETQ. Trimming took off 4 bases at V and 0 bases at J, with 7 bases between the two ends. The CDR3: CASSRGLNTEAFF. The CDR3 DNA sequence: TGCGCCAGCAGCCGGGGACTGAACACTGAAGCTTTCTTT.

This chain connects TRBV7-2 to TRBJ2-2; 9 bases map to TRBD2. The germline gives CDR1 SGHTA, CDR2 FQGNSA. The CDR3 runs to 16 residues. Trimming took 5 bases from V and 6 from J; bases not matched to a gene: 10. The DNA for the CDR3 is TGTGCCAGCAGCGTAGGGGGACTAGCTAAGGCCGGGGAGCTGTTTTTT. Translation: CASSVGGLAKAGELFF.

The V call is TRBV5-1, the J call TRBJ2-7, with D perhaps being TRBD1 or TRBD2 (7 bases each). The CDR3 spans 13 residues. Germline CDR1 and CDR2: SGHRS and YFSETQ. The V end lost 4 bases, the J end lost 6 bases, and 14 bases lay between the germline ends. Here the CDR3 reads CASSPGGVREQYF. For the CDR3, the DNA is TGCGCCAGCAGCCCAGGGGGGGTCCGCGAGCAGTACTTC.

CDR3 bases: TGCGCCAGCAGCTTTCAGACAGGGAGGGCCCAAGAGACCCAGTACTTC. It yields the protein CASSFQTGRAQETQYF. The chain couples TRBV5-1 to TRBJ2-5; D may correspond to TRBD1 or TRBD2 (7 bases each). From germline, CDR1 is SGHRS and CDR2 YFSETQ. V was shortened by 2 bases and J by 1 base, with 15 bases between the two germline ends. The CDR3 runs 16 residues.

The V gene is TRBV19, the J gene TRBJ1-2, with TRBD1 as a possible D gene (5 bases). V lost 4 bases, J lost 7 bases, and 16 bases lay in between. Germline-derived CDR1 and CDR2 are LNHDA and SQIVND (reference sequence). The CDR3 is made up of 14 amino acids. For the CDR3, the DNA is TGTGCCAGTAGTACGGGACGGAACCTGGGTGGCTACACCTTC. Translating gives CASSTGRNLGGYTF.

This rearrangement joins TRBV6-1 to TRBJ1-5; a possible D gene is TRBD1 (6 bases). CDR3 length equals 13 residues. Germline V CDR1 and CDR2: MNHNS, SASEGT. The V end lost 7 bases, the J end lost 1 base, and 8 bases lay between the germline ends. Here the CDR3 reads CASKGGSNQPQHF. The CDR3 nucleotides are TGTGCCAGCAAGGGGGGCAGCAATCAGCCCCAGCATTTT.

The rearrangement uses TRBV5-1 and TRBJ2-7; the D gene is possibly TRBD1 (5 bases). Germline CDR1 reads SGHRS; CDR2 reads YFSETQ. This CDR3 has 15 amino acids. V lost 1 base and J lost 1, with 12 bases in between. CDR3 DNA sequence: TGCGCCAGCAGCTTGCGTAGGGGTTCTTCCTACGAGCAGTACTTC. Amino acid sequence: CASSLRRGSSYEQYF.

The chain has TRBV7-6 and TRBJ2-7; no clear D. The CDR3 runs 12 residues. Germline loops: CDR1 SGHVS, CDR2 FNYEAQ. V lost 0 bases, J lost 6 bases, and 6 bases lay in between. CDR3 amino acids: CASSLAFGEQYF. In DNA, the CDR3 is TGTGCCAGCAGCTTAGCGTTCGGCGAGCAGTACTTC.